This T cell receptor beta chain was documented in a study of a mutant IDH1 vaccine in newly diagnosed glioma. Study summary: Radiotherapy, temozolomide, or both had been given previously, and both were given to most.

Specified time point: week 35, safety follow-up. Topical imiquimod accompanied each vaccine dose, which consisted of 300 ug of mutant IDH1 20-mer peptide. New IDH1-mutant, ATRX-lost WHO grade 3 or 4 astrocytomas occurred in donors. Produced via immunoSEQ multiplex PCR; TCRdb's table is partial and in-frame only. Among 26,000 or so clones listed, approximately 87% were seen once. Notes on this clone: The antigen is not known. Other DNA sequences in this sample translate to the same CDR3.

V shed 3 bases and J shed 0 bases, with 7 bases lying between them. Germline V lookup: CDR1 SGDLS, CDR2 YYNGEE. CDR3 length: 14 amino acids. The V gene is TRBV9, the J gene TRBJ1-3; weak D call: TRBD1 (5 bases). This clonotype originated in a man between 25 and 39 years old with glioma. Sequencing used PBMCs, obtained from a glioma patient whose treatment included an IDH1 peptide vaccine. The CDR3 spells CASSDRSSGNTIYF. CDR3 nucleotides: TGTGCCAGCAGCGACAGGTCCTCTGGAAACACCATATATTTT. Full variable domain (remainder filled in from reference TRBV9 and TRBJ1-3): DSGVTQTPKHLITATGQRVTLRCSPRSGDLSVYWYQQSLDQGLQFLIQYYNGEERAKGNILERFSAQQFPDLHSELNLSSLELGDSALYFCASSDRSSGNTIYFGEGSWLTVV.